Here is one T cell receptor beta chain with its context. This sample is part of a study of blood T cell repertoires in COVID-19. The table came from immunoSEQ multiplex PCR; TCRdb's copy has only in-frame clones and leaves some out. Altogether 400,000 or so clones are present, more than 85% being singletons, with the ten largest covering around 3%. The CDR3 contains 13 residues. V lost 2 bases and J 4 bases, leaving 9 bases between the germline ends. CDR1 SGHRS and CDR2 YFSETQ come from the germline V gene. J is TRBJ2-5 and V is TRBV5-1; a weak D match, TRBD1 (6 bases). The origin of this receptor is a human donor in a cohort sampled during active COVID-19. The sample comprised peripheral blood. In nucleotides, the CDR3 is TGCGCCAGCAGCTTTGGGGGCGGAGAGACCCAGTACTTC. This gives the protein CASSFGGGETQYF. Full variable domain (rest looked up from reference TRBV5-1 and TRBJ2-5): KAGVTQTPRYLIKTRGQQVTLSCSPISGHRSVSWYQQTPGQGLQFLFEYFSETQRNKGNFPGRFSGRQFSNSRSEMNVSTLELGDSALYLCASSFGGGETQYFGPGTRLLVL.